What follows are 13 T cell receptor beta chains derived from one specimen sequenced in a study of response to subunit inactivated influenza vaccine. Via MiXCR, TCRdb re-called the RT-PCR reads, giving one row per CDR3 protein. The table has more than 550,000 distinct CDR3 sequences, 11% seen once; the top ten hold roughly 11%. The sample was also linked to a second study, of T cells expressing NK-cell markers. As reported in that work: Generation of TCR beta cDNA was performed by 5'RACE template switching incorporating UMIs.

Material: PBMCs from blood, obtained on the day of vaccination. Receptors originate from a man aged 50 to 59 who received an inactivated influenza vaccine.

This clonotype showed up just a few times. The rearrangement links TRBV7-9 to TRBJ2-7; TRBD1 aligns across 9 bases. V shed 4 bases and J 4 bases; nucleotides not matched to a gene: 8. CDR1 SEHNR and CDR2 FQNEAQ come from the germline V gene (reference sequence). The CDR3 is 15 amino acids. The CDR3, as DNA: TGTGCCAGCAGCTCGTCCGGGACAGGGCTGTACGAGCAGTACTTC. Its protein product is CASSSSGTGLYEQYF.

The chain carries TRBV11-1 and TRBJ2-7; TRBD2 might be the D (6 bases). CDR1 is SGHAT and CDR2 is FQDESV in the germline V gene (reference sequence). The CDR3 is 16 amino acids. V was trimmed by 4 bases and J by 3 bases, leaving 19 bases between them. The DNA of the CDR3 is TGTGCCAGCAGCTCTGGGGGGTACAGAGGCCTCTACGAGCAGTACTTC. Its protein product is CASSSGGYRGLYEQYF.

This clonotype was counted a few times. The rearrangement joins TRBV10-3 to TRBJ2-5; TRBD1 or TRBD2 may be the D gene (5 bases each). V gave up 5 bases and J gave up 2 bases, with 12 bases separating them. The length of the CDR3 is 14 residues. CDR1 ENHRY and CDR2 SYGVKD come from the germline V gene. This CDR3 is CAISLDWGQETQYF. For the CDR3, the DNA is TGTGCCATCAGTTTAGATTGGGGGCAAGAGACCCAGTACTTC.

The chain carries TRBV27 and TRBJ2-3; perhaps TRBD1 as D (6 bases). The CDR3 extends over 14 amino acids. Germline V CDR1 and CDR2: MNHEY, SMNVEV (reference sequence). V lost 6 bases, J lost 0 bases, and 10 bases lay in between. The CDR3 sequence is CASRQGISTDTQYF. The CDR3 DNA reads TGTGCCAGCAGACAGGGTATTAGCACAGATACGCAGTATTTT.

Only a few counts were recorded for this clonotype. CDR3 loop: CASSARTANGGAFF. The DNA of the CDR3 is TGTGCCAGCAGTGCGAGGACAGCCAACGGGGGAGCTTTCTTT. This chain uses TRBV27 with TRBJ1-1, with D tentatively TRBD1 (6 bases). V lost 5 bases and J 10 bases, leaving 20 bases between the germline ends. This CDR3 spans 14 amino acids. Germline V lookup: CDR1 MNHEY, CDR2 SMNVEV (reference sequence).

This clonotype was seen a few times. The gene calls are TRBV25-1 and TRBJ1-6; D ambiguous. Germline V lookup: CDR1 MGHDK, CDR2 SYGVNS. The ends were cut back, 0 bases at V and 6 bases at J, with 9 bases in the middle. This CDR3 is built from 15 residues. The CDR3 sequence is CASSEYSGFNSPLHF. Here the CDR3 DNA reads TGTGCCAGCAGTGAATACTCAGGTTTTAATTCACCCCTCCACTTT.

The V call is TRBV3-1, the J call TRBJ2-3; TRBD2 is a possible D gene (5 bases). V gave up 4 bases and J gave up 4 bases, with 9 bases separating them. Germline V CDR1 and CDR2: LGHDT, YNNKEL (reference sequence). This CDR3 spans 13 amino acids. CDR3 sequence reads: CASSPLRADTQYF. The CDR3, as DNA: TGTGCCAGCAGCCCCCTGAGGGCAGATACGCAGTATTTT.

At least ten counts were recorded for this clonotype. The CDR3 protein is CASSPNLPGNTIYF. CDR3 bases: TGTGCCAGCAGCCCAAATCTACCTGGAAACACCATATATTTT. The chain recombines TRBV7-2 with TRBJ1-3, with D hard to call. The CDR3 covers 14 residues. V was pared by 5 bases and J by 2 bases, with 10 bases between. Germline V CDR1 and CDR2: SGHTA, FQGNSA.

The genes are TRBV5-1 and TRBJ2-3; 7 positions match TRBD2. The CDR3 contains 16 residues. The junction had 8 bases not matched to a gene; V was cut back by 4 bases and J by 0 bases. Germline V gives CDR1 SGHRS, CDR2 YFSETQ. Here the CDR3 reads CASSRGGTSSTDTQYF. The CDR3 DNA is TGCGCCAGCAGCCGCGGGGGAACCTCTAGCACAGATACGCAGTATTTT.

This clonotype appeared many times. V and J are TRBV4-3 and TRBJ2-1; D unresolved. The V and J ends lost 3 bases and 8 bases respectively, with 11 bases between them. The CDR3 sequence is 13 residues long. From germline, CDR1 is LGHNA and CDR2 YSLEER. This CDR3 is CASSQFLDDEQFF. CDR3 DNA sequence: TGCGCCAGCAGCCAGTTCCTAGATGATGAGCAGTTCTTC.

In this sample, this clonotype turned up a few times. This CDR3 reads CASSSVQGHEQFF. CDR3 sequence (DNA): TGTGCCAGCAGTAGCGTTCAGGGCCATGAGCAGTTCTTC. This sequence joins TRBV7-2 and TRBJ2-1; the D gene could be TRBD1 or TRBD2 (5 bases each). The CDR3 spans 13 residues. CDR1 and CDR2 (germline): SGHTA, FQGNSA. V lost 6 bases and J lost 8, with 14 bases in between.

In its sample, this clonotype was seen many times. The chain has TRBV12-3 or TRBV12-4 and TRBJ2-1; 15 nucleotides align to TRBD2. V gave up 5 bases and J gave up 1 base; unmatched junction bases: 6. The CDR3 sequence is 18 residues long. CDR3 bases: TGTGCCAGCAGTCCGGGACTAGCGGGAGGTCTGTCCTACAATGAGCAGTTCTTC. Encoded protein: CASSPGLAGGLSYNEQFF.

The CDR3 loop reads CATQPGGPWNEQFF. The CDR3 DNA follows: TGTGCCACCCAACCGGGAGGGCCATGGAATGAGCAGTTCTTC. The V gene is TRBV6-2 or TRBV6-3, the J gene TRBJ2-1; the match to TRBD2 covers 8 bases. The CDR3 has 14 residues. In germline, CDR1 is MNHEY, CDR2 SVGEGT. V was clipped by 10 bases and J by 7 bases; unmatched bases: 12.